The present TCR beta chain was sequenced within a study of T cells in Graves' hyperthyroidism and ophthalmopathy. Uncontrolled infection, other autoimmune disease, pregnancy or lactation led to exclusion. Diagnoses used clinical symptoms, serum thyroxine and TRAb, thyroid ultrasound and orbital computed tomography. It was RNA transcripts that yielded the amplified TCR beta CDR3 regions. HTBI primers were used for first-round RT-PCR of the TCR CDR3. In TCRdb, the multiplex PCR reads were re-called with MiXCR into one record per CDR3 protein. The data show roughly 500,000 distinct CDR3 sequences, with over 35% seen just once and about two fifths held by the top ten. This clonotype was seen only a few times. Specimen: peripheral blood or thyroid tissue (not recorded which). This clonotype was obtained from an adult woman with Graves' disease, either hyperthyroidism or ophthalmopathy (not recorded which).

The CDR3 nucleotides are TGCAGCGCGGGGAAGGACAGGGCGTCCGGGGAGCTGTTTTTT. It yields the protein CSAGKDRASGELFF. This sequence joins TRBV29-1 and TRBJ2-2; TRBD1 matches at 8 bases. There are 14 residues in the CDR3. Unmatched junction bases numbered 10, after V lost 7 bases and J lost 6 bases. Germline V CDR1 and CDR2: SQVTM, ANQGSEA.